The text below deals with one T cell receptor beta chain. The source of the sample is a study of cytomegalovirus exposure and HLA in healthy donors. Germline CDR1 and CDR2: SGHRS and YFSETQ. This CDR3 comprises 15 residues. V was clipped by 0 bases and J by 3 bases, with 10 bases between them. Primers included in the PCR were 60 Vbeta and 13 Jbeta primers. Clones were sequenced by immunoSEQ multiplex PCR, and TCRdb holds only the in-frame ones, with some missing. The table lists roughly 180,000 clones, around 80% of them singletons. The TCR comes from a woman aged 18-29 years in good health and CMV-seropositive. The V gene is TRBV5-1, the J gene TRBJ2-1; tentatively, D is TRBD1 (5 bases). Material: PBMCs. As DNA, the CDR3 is TGCGCCAGCAGCTTGGGGGCAGGGTTCTACAATGAGCAGTTCTTC. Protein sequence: CASSLGAGFYNEQFF. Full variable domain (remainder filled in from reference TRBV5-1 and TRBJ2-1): KAGVTQTPRYLIKTRGQQVTLSCSPISGHRSVSWYQQTPGQGLQFLFEYFSETQRNKGNFPGRFSGRQFSNSRSEMNVSTLELGDSALYLCASSLGAGFYNEQFFGPGTRLTVL.